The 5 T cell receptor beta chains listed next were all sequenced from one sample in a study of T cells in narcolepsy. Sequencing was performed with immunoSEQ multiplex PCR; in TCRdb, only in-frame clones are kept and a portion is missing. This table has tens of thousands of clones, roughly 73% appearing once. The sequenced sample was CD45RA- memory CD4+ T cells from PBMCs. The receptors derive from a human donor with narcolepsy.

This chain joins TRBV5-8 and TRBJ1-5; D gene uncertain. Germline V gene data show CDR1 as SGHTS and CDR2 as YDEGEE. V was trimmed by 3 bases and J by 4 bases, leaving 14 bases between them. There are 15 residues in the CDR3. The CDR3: CASSSRWGGNQPQHF. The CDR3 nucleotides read TGTGCCAGCAGCTCGCGATGGGGAGGGAATCAGCCCCAGCATTTT.

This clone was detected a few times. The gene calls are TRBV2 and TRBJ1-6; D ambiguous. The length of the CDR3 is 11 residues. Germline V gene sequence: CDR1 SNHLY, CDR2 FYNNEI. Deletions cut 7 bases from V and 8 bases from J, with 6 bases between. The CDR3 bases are TGTGCCAGCACCGCGTATTCACCCCTCCACTTT. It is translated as CASTAYSPLHF.

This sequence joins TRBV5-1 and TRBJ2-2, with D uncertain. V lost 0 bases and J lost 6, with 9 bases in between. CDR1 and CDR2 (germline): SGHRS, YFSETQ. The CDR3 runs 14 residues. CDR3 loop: CASSLATSAGELFF. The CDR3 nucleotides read TGCGCCAGCAGCTTGGCAACGTCTGCCGGGGAGCTGTTTTTT.

The CDR3 coding sequence is TGTGCCAGTAGTATAGTTGGACAGGGCGGAGAGACCCAGTACTTC. Translating it yields CASSIVGQGGETQYF. The chain carries TRBV19 and TRBJ2-5, with 8 bases matching TRBD1. In germline, CDR1 is LNHDA, CDR2 SQIVND (reference sequence). The CDR3 is 15 residues long. Losses at the gene ends were 1 base for V and 4 bases for J; bases not matched to a gene: 5.

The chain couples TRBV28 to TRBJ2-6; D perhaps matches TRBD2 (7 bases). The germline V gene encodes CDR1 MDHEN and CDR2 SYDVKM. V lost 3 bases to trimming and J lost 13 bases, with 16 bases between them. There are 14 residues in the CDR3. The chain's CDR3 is CASSLLRAGAVLTF. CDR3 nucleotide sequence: TGTGCCAGCAGTTTGCTAAGGGCGGGGGCAGTCCTGACTTTC.